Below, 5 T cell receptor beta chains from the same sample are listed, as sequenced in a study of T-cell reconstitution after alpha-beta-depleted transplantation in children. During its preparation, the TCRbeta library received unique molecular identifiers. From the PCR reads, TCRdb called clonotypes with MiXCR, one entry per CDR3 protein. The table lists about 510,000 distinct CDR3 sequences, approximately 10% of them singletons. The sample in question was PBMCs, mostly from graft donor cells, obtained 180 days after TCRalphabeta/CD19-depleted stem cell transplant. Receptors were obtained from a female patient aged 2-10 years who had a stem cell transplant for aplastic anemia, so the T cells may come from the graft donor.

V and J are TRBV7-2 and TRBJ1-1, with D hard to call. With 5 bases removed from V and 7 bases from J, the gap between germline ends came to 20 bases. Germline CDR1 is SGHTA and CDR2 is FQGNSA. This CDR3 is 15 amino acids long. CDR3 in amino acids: CASSTGMKPYGEAFF. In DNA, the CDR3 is TGTGCCAGCAGCACTGGGATGAAACCGTACGGTGAAGCTTTCTTT. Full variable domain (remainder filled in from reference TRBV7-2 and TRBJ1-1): GAGVSQSPSNKVTEKGKDVELRCDPISGHTALYWYRQSLGQGLEFLIYFQGNSAPDKSGLPSDRFSAERTGGSVSTLTIQRTQQEDSAVYLCASSTGMKPYGEAFFGQGTRLTVV.

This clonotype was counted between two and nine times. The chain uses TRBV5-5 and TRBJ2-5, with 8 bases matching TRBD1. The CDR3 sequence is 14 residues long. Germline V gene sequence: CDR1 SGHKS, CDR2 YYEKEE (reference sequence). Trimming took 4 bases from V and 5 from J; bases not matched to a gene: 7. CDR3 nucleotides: TGTGCCAGCAGCCACCCAGGGGGCGACGAGACCCAGTACTTC. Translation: CASSHPGGDETQYF.

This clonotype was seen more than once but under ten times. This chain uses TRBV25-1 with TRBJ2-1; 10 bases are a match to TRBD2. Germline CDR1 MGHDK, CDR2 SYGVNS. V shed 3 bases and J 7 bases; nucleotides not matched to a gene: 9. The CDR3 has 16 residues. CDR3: CASSDRTEREGNEQFF. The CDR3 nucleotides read TGTGCCAGCAGTGACCGAACGGAGCGGGAGGGGAATGAGCAGTTCTTC. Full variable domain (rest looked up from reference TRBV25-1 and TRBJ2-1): EADIYQTPRYLVIGTGKKITLECSQTMGHDKMYWYQQDPGMELHLIHYSYGVNSTEKGDLSSESTVSRIRTEHFPLTLESARPSHTSQYLCASSDRTEREGNEQFFGPGTRLTVL.

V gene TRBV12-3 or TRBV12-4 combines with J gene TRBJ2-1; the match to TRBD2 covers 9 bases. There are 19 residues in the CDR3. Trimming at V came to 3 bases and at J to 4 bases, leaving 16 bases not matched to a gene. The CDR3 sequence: CASSLWGASGAEGYNEQFF. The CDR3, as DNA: TGTGCCAGCAGTTTGTGGGGGGCTAGCGGGGCCGAGGGGTACAATGAGCAGTTCTTC.

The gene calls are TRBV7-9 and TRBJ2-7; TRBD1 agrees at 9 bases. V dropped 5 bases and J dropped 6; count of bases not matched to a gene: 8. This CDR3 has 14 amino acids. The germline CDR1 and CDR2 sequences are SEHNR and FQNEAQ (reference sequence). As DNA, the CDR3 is TGTGCCAGCAGCACCGGGACAGGGCTGGGCGAGCAGTACGTC. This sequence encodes CASSTGTGLGEQYV.